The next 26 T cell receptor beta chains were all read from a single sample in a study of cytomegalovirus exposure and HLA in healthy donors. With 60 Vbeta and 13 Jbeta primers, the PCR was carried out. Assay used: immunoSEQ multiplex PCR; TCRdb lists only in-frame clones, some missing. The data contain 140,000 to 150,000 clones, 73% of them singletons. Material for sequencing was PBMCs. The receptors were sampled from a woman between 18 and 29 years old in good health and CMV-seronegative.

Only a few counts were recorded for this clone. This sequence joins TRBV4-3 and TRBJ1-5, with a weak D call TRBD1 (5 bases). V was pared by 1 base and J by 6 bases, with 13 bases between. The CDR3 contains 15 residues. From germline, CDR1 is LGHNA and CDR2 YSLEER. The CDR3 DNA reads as TGCGCCAGCAGCCAAGCTTTGGGGGAGGTTCAGCCCCAGCATTTT. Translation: CASSQALGEVQPQHF.

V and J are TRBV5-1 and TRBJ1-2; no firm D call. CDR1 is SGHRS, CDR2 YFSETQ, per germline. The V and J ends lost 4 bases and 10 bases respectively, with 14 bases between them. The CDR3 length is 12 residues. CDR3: CASSTTTAHYTF. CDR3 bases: TGCGCCAGCAGCACAACTACGGCTCACTACACCTTC. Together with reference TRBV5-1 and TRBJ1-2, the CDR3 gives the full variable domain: KAGVTQTPRYLIKTRGQQVTLSCSPISGHRSVSWYQQTPGQGLQFLFEYFSETQRNKGNFPGRFSGRQFSNSRSEMNVSTLELGDSALYLCASSTTTAHYTFGSGTRLTVV.

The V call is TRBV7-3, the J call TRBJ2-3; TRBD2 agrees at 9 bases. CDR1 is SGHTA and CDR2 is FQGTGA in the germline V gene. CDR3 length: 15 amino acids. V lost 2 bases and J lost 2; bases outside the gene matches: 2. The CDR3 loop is CASSLGGGATDTQYF. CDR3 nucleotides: TGTGCCAGCAGCTTAGGCGGGGGGGCCACAGATACGCAGTATTTT.

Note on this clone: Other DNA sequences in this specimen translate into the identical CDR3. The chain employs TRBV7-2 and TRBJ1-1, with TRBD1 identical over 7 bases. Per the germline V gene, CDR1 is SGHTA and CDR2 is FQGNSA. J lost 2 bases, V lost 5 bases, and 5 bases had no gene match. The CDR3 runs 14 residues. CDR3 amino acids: CASSPGQSNTEAFF. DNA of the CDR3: TGTGCCAGCAGCCCGGGACAGAGTAACACTGAAGCTTTCTTT.

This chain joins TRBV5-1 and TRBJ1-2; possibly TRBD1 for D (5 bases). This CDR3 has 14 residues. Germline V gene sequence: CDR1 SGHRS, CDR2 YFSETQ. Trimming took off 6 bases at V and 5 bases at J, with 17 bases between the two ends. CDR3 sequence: CASKWGDGSYGYTF. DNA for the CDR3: TGCGCCAGCAAATGGGGGGACGGAAGTTATGGCTACACCTTC.

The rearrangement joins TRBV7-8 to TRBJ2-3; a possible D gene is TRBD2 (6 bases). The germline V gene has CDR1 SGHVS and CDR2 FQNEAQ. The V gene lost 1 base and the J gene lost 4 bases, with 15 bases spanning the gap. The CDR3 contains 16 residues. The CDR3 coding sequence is TGTGCCAGCAGCTTAGAATCCCCTAGCGCCCCAGATACGCAGTATTTT. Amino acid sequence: CASSLESPSAPDTQYF.

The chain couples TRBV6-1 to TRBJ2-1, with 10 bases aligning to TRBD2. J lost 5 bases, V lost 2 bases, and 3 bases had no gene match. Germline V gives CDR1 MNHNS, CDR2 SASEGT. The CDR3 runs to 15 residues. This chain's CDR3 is CASSEWTSGNNEQFF. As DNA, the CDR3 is TGTGCCAGCAGTGAATGGACTAGCGGTAACAATGAGCAGTTCTTC.

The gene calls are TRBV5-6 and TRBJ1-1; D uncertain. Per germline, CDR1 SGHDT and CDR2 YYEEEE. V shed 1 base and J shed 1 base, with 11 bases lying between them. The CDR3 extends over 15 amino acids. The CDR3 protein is CASSLPFRRNTEAFF. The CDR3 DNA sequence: TGTGCCAGCAGCTTGCCCTTTAGAAGGAACACTGAAGCTTTCTTT.

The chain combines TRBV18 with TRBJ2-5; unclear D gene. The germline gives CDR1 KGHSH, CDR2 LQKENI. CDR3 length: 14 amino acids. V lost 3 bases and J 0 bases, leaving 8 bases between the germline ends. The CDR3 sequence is CASSPLHNQETQYF. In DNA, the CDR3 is TGTGCCAGCTCACCCTTACACAACCAAGAGACCCAGTACTTC.

CDR3 nucleotides: TGCGCCAGCAGCCAAGGGTCGGCGGGCTATGGCTACACCTTC. Encoded protein: CASSQGSAGYGYTF. The chain employs TRBV4-1 and TRBJ1-2; D is unresolved. CDR3 length: 14 amino acids. Trimming took 1 base from V and 4 from J, leaving 10 bases between them. Germline V gives CDR1 MGHRA, CDR2 YSYEKL.

CDR3 sequence: CASSLSYFGNTIYF. For the CDR3, the DNA is TGTGCCAGCAGTCTTTCCTATTTTGGAAACACCATATATTTT. The V call is TRBV27, the J call TRBJ1-3; D unclear. Per the germline V gene, CDR1 is MNHEY and CDR2 is SMNVEV (reference sequence). The CDR3 consists of 14 residues. The V end was cut by 5 bases, the J end by 3 bases, with 11 bases between.

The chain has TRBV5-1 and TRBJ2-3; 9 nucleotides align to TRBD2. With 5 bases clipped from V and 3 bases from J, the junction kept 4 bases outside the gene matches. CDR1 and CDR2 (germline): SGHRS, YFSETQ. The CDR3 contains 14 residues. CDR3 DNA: TGCGCCAGCAGTCCCCTAGCGGGAACAGATACGCAGTATTTT. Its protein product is CASSPLAGTDTQYF.

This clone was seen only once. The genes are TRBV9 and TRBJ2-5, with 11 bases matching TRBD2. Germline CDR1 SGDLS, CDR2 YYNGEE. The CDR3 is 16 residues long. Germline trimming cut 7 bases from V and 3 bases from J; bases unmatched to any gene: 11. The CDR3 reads CASGRTGTSGKETQYF. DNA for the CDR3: TGTGCCAGCGGTAGGACTGGGACTAGCGGTAAAGAGACCCAGTACTTC.

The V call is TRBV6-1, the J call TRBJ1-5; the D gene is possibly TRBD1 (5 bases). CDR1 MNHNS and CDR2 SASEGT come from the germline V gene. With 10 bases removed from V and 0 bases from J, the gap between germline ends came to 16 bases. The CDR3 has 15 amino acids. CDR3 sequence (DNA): TGTGCCACCCAAGGGGATAGACATAGCAATCAGCCCCAGCATTTT. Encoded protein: CATQGDRHSNQPQHF.

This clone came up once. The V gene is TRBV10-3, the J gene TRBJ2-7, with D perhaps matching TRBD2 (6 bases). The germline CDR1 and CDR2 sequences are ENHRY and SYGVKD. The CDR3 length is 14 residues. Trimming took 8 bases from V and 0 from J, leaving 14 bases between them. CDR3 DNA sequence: TGTGCCATCCGAAGCGGAGGGCTCTCCTACGAGCAGTACTTC. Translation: CAIRSGGLSYEQYF.

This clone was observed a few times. The CDR3 DNA follows: TGTGCCAGCAGCAAAGAGAACAGGATCTACGAGCAGTACGTC. Translated: CASSKENRIYEQYV. This rearrangement joins TRBV21-1 to TRBJ2-7; the tabulated D call, TRBD1, remains unverified against the DNA. TRBV21-1 is designated a pseudogene. The CDR3 has 14 residues.

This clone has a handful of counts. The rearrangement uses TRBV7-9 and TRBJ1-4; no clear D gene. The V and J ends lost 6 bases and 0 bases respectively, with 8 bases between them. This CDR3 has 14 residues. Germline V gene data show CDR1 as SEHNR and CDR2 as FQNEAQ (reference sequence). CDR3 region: CASSQQATNEKLFF. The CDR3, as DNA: TGTGCCAGCAGTCAGCAGGCAACTAATGAAAAACTGTTTTTT.

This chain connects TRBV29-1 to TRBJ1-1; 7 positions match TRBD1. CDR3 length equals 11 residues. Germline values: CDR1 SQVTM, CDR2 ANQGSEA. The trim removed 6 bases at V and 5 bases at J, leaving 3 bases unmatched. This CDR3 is CSVVRGTEAFF. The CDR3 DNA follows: TGCAGCGTCGTCAGGGGGACTGAAGCTTTCTTT.

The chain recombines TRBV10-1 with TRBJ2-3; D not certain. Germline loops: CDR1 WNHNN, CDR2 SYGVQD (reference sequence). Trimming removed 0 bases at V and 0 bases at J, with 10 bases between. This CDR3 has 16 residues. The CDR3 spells CASSESTLGSTDTQYF. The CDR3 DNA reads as TGCGCCAGCAGTGAGTCGACCCTGGGCAGCACAGATACGCAGTATTTT.

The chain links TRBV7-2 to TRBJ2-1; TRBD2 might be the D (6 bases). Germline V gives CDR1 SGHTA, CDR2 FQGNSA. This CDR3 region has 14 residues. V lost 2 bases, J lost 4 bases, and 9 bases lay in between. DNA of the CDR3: TGTGCCAGCAGCTTACGTCGGGGGTACAATGAGCAGTTCTTC. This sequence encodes CASSLRRGYNEQFF.

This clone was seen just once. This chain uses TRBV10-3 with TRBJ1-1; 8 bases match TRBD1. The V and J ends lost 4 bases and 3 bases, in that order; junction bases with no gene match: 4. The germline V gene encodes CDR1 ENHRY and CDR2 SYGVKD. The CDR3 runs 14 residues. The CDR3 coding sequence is TGTGCCATCAGTGCTACAGGGGGGGACACTGAAGCTTTCTTT. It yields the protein CAISATGGDTEAFF.

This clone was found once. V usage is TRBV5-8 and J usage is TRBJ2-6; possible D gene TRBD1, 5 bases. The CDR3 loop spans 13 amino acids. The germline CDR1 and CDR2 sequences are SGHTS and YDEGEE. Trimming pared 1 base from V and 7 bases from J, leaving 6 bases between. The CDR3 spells CASSLRGANVLTF. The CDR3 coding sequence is TGTGCCAGCAGCTTGAGGGGTGCCAACGTCCTGACTTTC.

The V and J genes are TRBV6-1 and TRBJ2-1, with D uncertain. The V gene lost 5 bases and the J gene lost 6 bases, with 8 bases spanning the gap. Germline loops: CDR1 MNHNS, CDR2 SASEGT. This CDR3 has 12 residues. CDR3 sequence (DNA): TGTGCCAGCAGTACAAGTGGCAATGAGCAGTTCTTC. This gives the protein CASSTSGNEQFF.

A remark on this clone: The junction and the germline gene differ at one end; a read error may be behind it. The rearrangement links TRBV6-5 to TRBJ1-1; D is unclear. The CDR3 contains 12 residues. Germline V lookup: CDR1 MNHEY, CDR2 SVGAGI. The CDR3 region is CAISATNTEAFF. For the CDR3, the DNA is TGTGCCATCAGTGCAACTAACACTGAAGCTTTCTTT.

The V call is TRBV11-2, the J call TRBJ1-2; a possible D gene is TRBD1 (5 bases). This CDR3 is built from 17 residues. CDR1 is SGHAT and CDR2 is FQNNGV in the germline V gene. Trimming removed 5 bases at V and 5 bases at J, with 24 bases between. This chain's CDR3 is CASSPLSGPRGRYGYTF. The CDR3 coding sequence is TGTGCCAGCAGCCCCCTGTCCGGGCCTAGGGGTCGGTATGGCTACACCTTC.

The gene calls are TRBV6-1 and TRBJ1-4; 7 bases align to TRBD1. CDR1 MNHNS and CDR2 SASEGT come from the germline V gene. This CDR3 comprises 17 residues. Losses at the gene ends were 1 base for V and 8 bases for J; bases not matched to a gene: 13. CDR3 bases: TGTGCCAGCAGTGAAGAGAGTCGTCGGACAGGAAACGAAAAACTGTTTTTT. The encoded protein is CASSEESRRTGNEKLFF.